Below are 23 T cell receptor beta chains sequenced from a single sample in a study of cytomegalovirus exposure and HLA in healthy donors. A multiplex PCR was run with 60 Vbeta primers and 13 Jbeta primers. Only in-frame clones appear in the TCRdb table, and some are missing; sequencing was by immunoSEQ multiplex PCR. The sample lists about 110,000 clones; less than 85% were seen once. Specimen: PBMCs. All receptors come from a young man in good health and CMV-seropositive.

The chain employs TRBV30 and TRBJ1-5; D unclear. Germline CDR1 is GTSNPN and CDR2 is SVGIG (reference sequence). The CDR3 sequence is 12 residues long. Trimming stripped 5 bases from V and 3 bases from J, with 8 bases between. CDR3 amino acids: CAWGPFNQPQHF. CDR3 nucleotides: TGTGCCTGGGGCCCATTCAATCAGCCCCAGCATTTT.

The V call is TRBV18, the J call TRBJ2-2; D possibly corresponds to TRBD1 (6 bases). Germline CDR1 is KGHSH and CDR2 is LQKENI. V was clipped by 1 base and J by 4 bases, with 13 bases between them. The CDR3 loop spans 16 amino acids. This CDR3 is CASSPLSQGTTGELFF. The CDR3 DNA follows: TGTGCCAGCTCACCACTCTCGCAGGGGACCACCGGGGAGCTGTTTTTT.

J is TRBJ1-2 and V is TRBV10-3; 7 bases align to TRBD1. The V gene's germline CDR1 is ENHRY and CDR2 SYGVKD. The CDR3 runs 15 residues. V was clipped by 6 bases and J by 3 bases; unmatched bases: 10. The CDR3 reads CAISENSGTDYGYTF. Here the CDR3 DNA reads TGTGCCATCAGCGAAAATTCCGGGACAGACTATGGCTACACCTTC.

This chain links TRBV7-8 with TRBJ2-3; a weak D match, TRBD2 (6 bases). The germline V and J ends were trimmed by 5 bases and 2 bases, with 26 bases remaining between them. CDR3 size: 19 residues. Germline loops: CDR1 SGHVS, CDR2 FQNEAQ. CDR3 in DNA: TGTGCCAGCAGCCCCCGGTCGCTTTTCCGGGACTCAGTCACAGATACGCAGTATTTT. Translation gives CASSPRSLFRDSVTDTQYF.

The chain carries TRBV4-1 and TRBJ1-3; TRBD1 matches 7 bases. V dropped 2 bases and J dropped 2; count of bases not matched to a gene: 3. Germline V gene lookup returns CDR1 MGHRA and CDR2 YSYEKL. The CDR3 length is 15 residues. CDR3 loop: CASSQPTGAGNTIYF. The CDR3 bases are TGCGCCAGCAGCCAACCCACAGGGGCTGGAAACACCATATATTTT.

This chain connects TRBV1 to TRBJ1-3. TRBV1 is a known pseudogene. This CDR3 comprises 12 residues. The CDR3 sequence is CTSSLSGNTIYF. CDR3 sequence (DNA): TGCACCAGCAGCCTGAGCGGAAACACCATATATTTT.

The chain is built from TRBV30 and TRBJ1-1; D perhaps matches TRBD1 (5 bases). The CDR3 length is 15 residues. V lost 0 bases and J 4 bases, leaving 15 bases between the germline ends. Looked up from germline, CDR1 is GTSNPN and CDR2 is SVGIG (reference sequence). DNA for the CDR3: TGTGCCTGGAGTGTCCTGGGCAGGGAAAGCACTGAAGCTTTCTTT. Amino acids: CAWSVLGRESTEAFF.

The chain carries TRBV7-6 and TRBJ1-1; D remains unclear. Germline V CDR1 and CDR2: SGHVS, FNYEAQ. The V end lost 5 bases, the J end lost 0 bases, and 10 bases lay between the germline ends. This CDR3 is built from 14 residues. In DNA, the CDR3 is TGTGCCAGCAGCCCAAGAGGTCTGAACACTGAAGCTTTCTTT. As protein: CASSPRGLNTEAFF.

This clone has more than one count but fewer than ten. This sample includes further DNA sequences coding for the same CDR3. The chain recombines TRBV7-2 with TRBJ2-2; D gene ambiguous. Germline values: CDR1 SGHTA, CDR2 FQGNSA. With 7 bases removed from V and 4 bases from J, the gap between germline ends came to 16 bases. CDR3 length: 15 amino acids. The CDR3 loop reads CASTETRRSTGELFF. The CDR3 DNA follows: TGTGCCAGCACCGAAACGCGGCGGAGCACCGGGGAGCTGTTTTTT.

The rearrangement links TRBV10-3 to TRBJ1-5; tentative D call: TRBD1 (6 bases). Trimming left V 3 bases short and J 1 base short, with 13 bases between. CDR3 length equals 16 residues. Germline CDR1 is ENHRY and CDR2 is SYGVKD. DNA for the CDR3: TGTGCCATCAGTGACGGGGGGGGCTTGAGCAATCAGCCCCAGCATTTT. Its translation: CAISDGGGLSNQPQHF.

This clone was seen a handful of times. The genes are TRBV5-6 and TRBJ2-1, with a weak D call TRBD2 (7 bases). The CDR3 totals 16 residues. In germline, CDR1 is SGHDT, CDR2 YYEEEE. V lost 4 bases and J lost 4, with 18 bases in between. CDR3 sequence reads: CASSRGRGVQYNEQFF. The CDR3 DNA sequence: TGTGCCAGCAGCCGGGGGAGGGGGGTACAGTACAATGAGCAGTTCTTC.

The chain combines TRBV7-5 with TRBJ1-5; TRBD1 is the table's D call, not checked against the DNA. TRBV7-5 is a listed pseudogene. The CDR3 totals 17 residues. CDR3 in DNA: TGTGCCAGAACGGGCCGTGGACAGCTTTATAGCAATCAGCCCCAGCATTTT. This translates into CARTGRGQLYSNQPQHF.

The genes are TRBV19 and TRBJ2-5, with TRBD1 identical over 11 bases. The CDR3 runs 15 residues. The V and J ends lost 6 bases and 3 bases, in that order; junction bases with no gene match: 6. CDR1 is LNHDA, CDR2 SQIVND, per germline (reference sequence). CDR3 coding DNA: TGTGCCAGTAGAGGCGGACAGGGGGCGGAAGAGACCCAGTACTTC. It codes for CASRGGQGAEETQYF.

This clone was picked up one time. The chain joins TRBV5-1 to TRBJ1-6, with D possibly being TRBD1 (5 bases). This CDR3 spans 14 amino acids. V lost 0 bases, J lost 8 bases, and 9 bases lay in between. Germline lookup yields CDR1 SGHRS and CDR2 YFSETQ. This chain's CDR3 is CASSLAGMDSPLHF. The DNA of the CDR3 is TGCGCCAGCAGCTTGGCAGGGATGGATTCACCCCTCCACTTT.

This clone was seen more than once but under ten times. DNA of the CDR3: TGTGCCAGCAGCCAAGCGGGACTAGCCTCCTCCCTCGAGCAGTACTTC. Protein product: CASSQAGLASSLEQYF. The V gene is TRBV14, the J gene TRBJ2-7; 9 bases fit TRBD2. Germline CDR1 reads SGHDN; CDR2 reads FVKESK. The CDR3 contains 16 residues. V was pared by 1 base and J by 6 bases, with 10 bases of the junction left unmatched.

There are a few counts of this clone. The V call is TRBV27, the J call TRBJ1-4; possibly TRBD1 for D (6 bases). CDR1 is MNHEY and CDR2 is SMNVEV in the germline V gene (reference sequence). This CDR3 contains 14 residues. The V end was cut by 7 bases, the J end by 0 bases, with 9 bases between. The CDR3 spells CASMGAATNEKLFF. The CDR3 DNA reads TGTGCCAGCATGGGGGCCGCAACTAATGAAAAACTGTTTTTT.

This chain links TRBV4-1 with TRBJ2-1, with D perhaps TRBD2 (6 bases). The CDR3 length is 17 residues. The germline V gene has CDR1 MGHRA and CDR2 YSYEKL. Trimming removed 0 bases at V and 7 bases at J, with 19 bases between. The CDR3: CASSQDKWSGAGNEQFF. CDR3 nucleotide sequence: TGCGCCAGCAGCCAAGATAAATGGAGCGGTGCGGGGAATGAGCAGTTCTTC.

V gene TRBV6-4 combines with J gene TRBJ2-6; unclear D gene. From germline, CDR1 is MRHNA and CDR2 SNTAGT. V lost 4 bases, J lost 0 bases, and 7 bases lay in between. This CDR3 has 15 residues. CDR3 residues: CASSADFSGANVLTF. The CDR3 region has the DNA TGTGCCAGCAGTGCTGACTTCTCTGGGGCCAACGTCCTGACTTTC.

A single count supports this clone. CDR3 protein: CASSSKPQYHRDYEQYF. The CDR3 bases are TGCGCCAGCAGCTCCAAACCCCAATATCACAGGGACTACGAGCAGTACTTC. This sequence joins TRBV5-1 and TRBJ2-7; a weak D match, TRBD1 (6 bases). This CDR3 region has 17 residues. Germline V lookup: CDR1 SGHRS, CDR2 YFSETQ. Deletions cut 3 bases from V and 3 bases from J, with 22 bases between.

This rearrangement joins TRBV28 to TRBJ1-1; D remains ambiguous. The germline V gene encodes CDR1 MDHEN and CDR2 SYDVKM. V dropped 6 bases and J dropped 4 bases, with 15 bases sitting between them. The CDR3 sequence is 14 residues long. The chain's CDR3 is CASSLTPWATEAFF. DNA of the CDR3: TGTGCCAGCAGCCTAACCCCGTGGGCCACTGAAGCTTTCTTT.

The J gene is TRBJ1-4, the V gene TRBV11-3; D is possibly TRBD1 (5 bases). The ends were cut back, 5 bases at V and 7 bases at J, with 20 bases in the middle. Germline V gives CDR1 SGHNT, CDR2 YENEEA. This CDR3 is built from 16 residues. CDR3 sequence reads: CASSPRGPSTSEKLFF. The DNA for the CDR3 is TGTGCCAGCAGCCCAAGGGGCCCATCGACCAGTGAAAAACTGTTTTTT.

The J gene is TRBJ1-6, the V gene TRBV19; a weak D match, TRBD1 (5 bases). Germline assignment: CDR1 LNHDA and CDR2 SQIVND (reference sequence). The CDR3 extends over 13 amino acids. V was pared by 3 bases and J by 7 bases, with 7 bases between. The CDR3 region is CASSIGGNSPLHF. The CDR3 DNA reads as TGTGCCAGTAGTATCGGGGGAAATTCACCCCTCCACTTT.

The V and J genes are TRBV6-4 and TRBJ2-1; TRBD1 matches 7 bases. CDR3 length equals 13 residues. Trimming removed 2 bases from V and 8 bases from J; junction bases left unmatched: 3. Germline CDR1 reads MRHNA; CDR2 reads SNTAGT. The CDR3 DNA reads as TGTGCCAGCAGTGACAGGGACAGCGATGAGCAGTTCTTC. It encodes CASSDRDSDEQFF.